This T cell receptor beta chain is from a study of blood T cells in healthy people across ages. The study, taken as a whole, reports: TCR beta diversity was tightly associated with the proportion of naive T cells. Roughly linearly, TCR beta diversity per million T cells fell as age increased.

Peripheral blood, approximately 10 milliliters per donor, was collected. Concerning this clonotype: What it recognizes is unknown.

A sample-barcoded 5' primer and a J-beta primer mix were used in a second PCR of about 7 to 12 cycles. Each cDNA molecule received a tag from a template-switch adaptor that had 12 random nucleotides. TCRdb re-analysed the 5' RACE reads in MiXCR, keeping a single row per CDR3 protein. The sample has more than 1,400,000 distinct CDR3 sequences, approximately 40% seen once. The CDR3 is 14 amino acids. V lost 2 bases, J lost 7 bases, and 4 bases stayed unmatched. Per germline, CDR1 SGHRS and CDR2 YFSETQ. The chain recombines TRBV5-1 with TRBJ2-7, with 12 bases matching TRBD2. Sequencing used blood. The receptor comes from a woman aged 18-29 years in good health. CDR3 amino acids: CASSFTSGGPEQYF. CDR3 bases: TGCGCCAGCAGCTTTACTAGCGGGGGGCCGGAGCAGTACTTC. Combining the CDR3 with reference TRBV5-1 and TRBJ2-7 gives the whole variable domain KAGVTQTPRYLIKTRGQQVTLSCSPISGHRSVSWYQQTPGQGLQFLFEYFSETQRNKGNFPGRFSGRQFSNSRSEMNVSTLELGDSALYLCASSFTSGGPEQYFGPGTRLTVT.